The 21 T cell receptor beta chains below were found in one sample sequenced in a study of OX40 agonist ivuxolimab in advanced cancers. The protocol was immunoSEQ multiplex PCR, while the TCRdb copy is restricted to in-frame clones and leaves out a portion. The sample holds some 41,000 clones; approximately 84% are singletons and the top ten take approximately 16%. The sequencing used CD4+ or CD8+ T cells sorted from blood, collected in a trial of the OX40 agonist ivuxolimab. The receptors shown here come from an adult with an advanced solid tumor such as melanoma, head and neck, liver or kidney cancer.

The chain employs TRBV5-8 and TRBJ2-7; D possibly matches TRBD1 or TRBD2 (5 bases each). The germline V gene has CDR1 SGHTS and CDR2 YDEGEE. Trimming removed 7 bases at V and 5 bases at J, with 28 bases between. This CDR3 comprises 17 residues. This CDR3 is CASARGQGTPSADEQYF. The CDR3 bases are TGTGCCAGCGCAAGAGGGCAGGGCACCCCATCGGCGGACGAGCAGTACTTC.

The rearrangement uses TRBV29-1 and TRBJ1-2; 8 bases line up with TRBD1. The CDR3 runs to 15 residues. Germline V gene lookup returns CDR1 SQVTM and CDR2 ANQGSEA. The V and J ends lost 4 bases and 2 bases, in that order; junction bases with no gene match: 9. Written as DNA, the CDR3 is TGCAGCGTTGGCCCGACGACAGGGGAGAACTATGGCTACACCTTC. It specifies CSVGPTTGENYGYTF.

For this clone: This may arise from a read error, as a much more abundant clone is one base away. CDR3 sequence (DNA): TGTGCCAGCAGTCTTGCGGAGTCCAATGGGCAGTTCTTC. It translates to CASSLAESNGQFF. The chain links TRBV6-4 to TRBJ2-1; D unresolved. Germline-derived CDR1 and CDR2 are MRHNA and SNTAGT. CDR3 size: 13 residues.

V is TRBV6-6 and J is TRBJ1-2; D perhaps matches TRBD1 (6 bases). The CDR3 is 14 amino acids. The germline V gene has CDR1 MNHNY and CDR2 SVGAGI (reference sequence). V was shortened by 0 bases and J by 6 bases, with 11 bases between the two germline ends. The CDR3 nucleotides are TGTGCCAGCAGTTACTCTACAGGGTTAGATGGCTACACCTTC. Protein sequence: CASSYSTGLDGYTF.

The V call is TRBV28, the J call TRBJ2-6; D remains unclear. The CDR3 runs 18 residues. V lost 5 bases and J 5 bases, leaving 22 bases between the germline ends. The germline V gene has CDR1 MDHEN and CDR2 SYDVKM. In DNA, the CDR3 is TGTGCCAGCAGTACCTGTAACTTGACACAAAGTCGGGCCAACGTCCTGACTTTC. This encodes CASSTCNLTQSRANVLTF.

The chain is built from TRBV7-2 and TRBJ2-7; D gene unclear. The CDR3 is 12 amino acids. The germline CDR1 and CDR2 sequences are SGHTA and FQGNSA. With 3 bases removed from V and 4 bases from J, the gap between germline ends came to 7 bases. In DNA form, the CDR3 reads TGTGCCAGCAGCTTCCCCAGATACGAGCAGTACTTC. It encodes CASSFPRYEQYF.

The rearrangement joins TRBV7-3 to TRBJ2-7; the D is unclear. V was cut by 5 bases and J by 1 base, with 9 bases left in between. The V gene's germline CDR1 is SGHTA and CDR2 FQGTGA. The CDR3 is 13 amino acids. The CDR3 spells CASSQTGSYEQYF. The DNA of the CDR3 is TGTGCCAGCAGCCAGACTGGTTCCTACGAGCAGTACTTC.

The CDR3 DNA reads as TGTGCCAGCAGCTTTATATACGAGCAGTTCTTC. Its translation: CASSFIYEQFF. The rearrangement joins TRBV7-2 to TRBJ2-1; D is ambiguous. Trimming left V 3 bases short and J 10 bases short, with 7 bases between. CDR3 size: 11 residues. Per the germline V gene, CDR1 is SGHTA and CDR2 is FQGNSA.

The chain uses TRBV30 and TRBJ2-5; TRBD2 matches 15 bases. CDR3 length: 17 amino acids. V gave up 7 bases and J gave up 1 base; unmatched junction bases: 10. Germline values: CDR1 GTSNPN, CDR2 SVGIG (reference sequence). CDR3 protein: CAFSGLAGGPVQETQYF. CDR3 sequence (DNA): TGTGCCTTCAGCGGACTAGCGGGGGGGCCCGTCCAAGAGACCCAGTACTTC.

The rearrangement links TRBV6-5 to TRBJ2-5; the D gene is possibly TRBD2 (5 bases). The germline CDR1 and CDR2 sequences are MNHEY and SVGAGI. V was cut by 7 bases and J by 4 bases, with 13 bases left in between. This CDR3 comprises 13 residues. The CDR3 protein is CASTQGSLETQYF. CDR3 sequence (DNA): TGTGCCAGCACCCAAGGGAGCCTAGAGACCCAGTACTTC.

The genes are TRBV27 and TRBJ2-7; D remains unclear. This CDR3 is built from 15 residues. Germline V lookup: CDR1 MNHEY, CDR2 SMNVEV (reference sequence). V was cut by 5 bases and J by 2 bases, with 16 bases left in between. The CDR3 sequence is CASSPLLGSAYEQYF. CDR3 coding DNA: TGTGCCAGCAGTCCCCTGTTAGGGTCGGCCTACGAGCAGTACTTC.

In its sample, this clone ranks as medium-sized. V usage is TRBV9 and J usage is TRBJ1-5, with unresolved D. Trimming stripped 0 bases from V and 6 bases from J, with 10 bases between. The germline CDR1 and CDR2 sequences are SGDLS and YYNGEE. The CDR3 consists of 14 residues. The CDR3 sequence: CASSVGSLFQPQHF. CDR3 in DNA: TGTGCCAGCAGCGTAGGGAGCCTATTTCAGCCCCAGCATTTT.

V is TRBV5-4 and J is TRBJ1-1; D is possibly TRBD1 (6 bases). The germline V and J ends were trimmed by 0 bases and 11 bases, with 14 bases remaining between them. Germline V gives CDR1 SGHNT, CDR2 YYREEE (reference sequence). CDR3 length: 13 amino acids. The DNA for the CDR3 is TGTGCCAGCAGCTTGGAGGGGGACCTTGAGGCTTTCTTT. Translated: CASSLEGDLEAFF. The full variable domain, its missing parts supplied by reference TRBV5-4 and TRBJ1-1, is ETGVTQSPTHLIKTRGQQVTLRCSSQSGHNTVSWYQQALGQGPQFIFQYYREEENGRGNFPPRFSGLQFPNYSSELNVNALELDDSALYLCASSLEGDLEAFFGQGTRLTVV.

This chain joins TRBV6-5 and TRBJ2-3; D is undetermined. The CDR3 is made up of 13 amino acids. Per the germline V gene, CDR1 is MNHEY and CDR2 is SVGAGI. The germline V and J ends were trimmed by 3 bases and 1 base, with 5 bases remaining between them. Here the CDR3 reads CASSYGGTDTQYF. The CDR3 coding sequence is TGTGCCAGCAGTTATGGCGGCACAGATACGCAGTATTTT.

The chain recombines TRBV4-1 with TRBJ2-7, with 9 bases identical to TRBD2. The germline gives CDR1 MGHRA, CDR2 YSYEKL. This CDR3 comprises 17 residues. Losses at the gene ends were 0 bases for V and 3 bases for J; bases not matched to a gene: 9. CDR3 sequence: CASSQEGGGGASYEQYF. CDR3 bases: TGCGCCAGCAGCCAAGAAGGGGGCGGGGGGGCCAGCTACGAGCAGTACTTC.

CDR3 bases: TGTGCCAGCAGCTTATTGGGACAGGGGACAGCTAATGAAAAACTGTTTTTT. Translating gives CASSLLGQGTANEKLFF. The chain recombines TRBV7-9 with TRBJ1-4; 10 bases agree with TRBD1. The junction had 6 bases not matched to a gene; V was cut back by 2 bases and J by 3 bases. CDR3 length equals 17 residues. Germline V gene lookup returns CDR1 SEHNR and CDR2 FQNEAQ (reference sequence).

This chain uses TRBV2 with TRBJ1-1; D gene ambiguous. The CDR3 has 12 amino acids. Trimming removed 6 bases from V and 11 bases from J, with 16 bases in between. From germline, CDR1 is SNHLY and CDR2 FYNNEI. The CDR3 region is CASRDFDPKAFF. The CDR3 bases are TGTGCCAGCAGGGATTTTGACCCAAAGGCTTTCTTT. The variable domain in full, completed from reference TRBV2 and TRBJ1-1, reads EPEVTQTPSHQVTQMGQEVILRCVPISNHLYFYWYRQILGQKVEFLVSFYNNEISEKSEIFDDQFSVERPDGSNFTLKIRSTKLEDSAMYFCASRDFDPKAFFGQGTRLTVV.

The CDR3 coding sequence is TGCGCCAGCAGCCAAGAGGTGGGAGGAGTCAGGGAAGCTTTCTTT. This sequence encodes CASSQEVGGVREAFF. V is TRBV4-1 and J is TRBJ1-1; D uncertain. Germline-derived CDR1 and CDR2 are MGHRA and YSYEKL. The CDR3 runs 15 residues. V lost 0 bases to trimming and J lost 8 bases, with 16 bases between them.

This clone was seen a few times. V and J are TRBV2 and TRBJ1-6, with TRBD1 matching over 9 bases. The CDR3 is 13 residues long. J lost 10 bases, V lost 7 bases, and 5 bases had no gene match. The V gene's germline CDR1 is SNHLY and CDR2 FYNNEI. The DNA of the CDR3 is TGTGCCAGCATCGGGACAGGGTTGTCACCCCTCCACTTT. Translating gives CASIGTGLSPLHF.

The chain links TRBV27 to TRBJ1-2; TRBD1 matches at 7 bases. The CDR3 has 13 residues. The germline CDR1 and CDR2 sequences are MNHEY and SMNVEV (reference sequence). Trimming at V came to 6 bases and at J to 2 bases, leaving 3 bases not matched to a gene. The CDR3 DNA sequence: TGTGCCAGCAGCCCGGGACAGAACTATGGCTACACCTTC. The encoded protein is CASSPGQNYGYTF.

The chain uses TRBV30 and TRBJ1-2; the match to TRBD1 covers 7 bases. There are 11 residues in the CDR3. Unmatched junction bases numbered 5, after V lost 5 bases and J lost 8 bases. Germline CDR1 GTSNPN, CDR2 SVGIG (reference sequence). Written as DNA, the CDR3 is TGTGCCTGGGAACAGGGGTTGGGCTACACCTTC. Its protein is CAWEQGLGYTF.